The clone carrying this T cell receptor (beta chain) occurred many times. Antigen specificity is unknown. The read stops 3 residues short of the end of the CDR3; the missing end is completed from the germline J gene. The length of the CDR3 is 14 residues. Germline V gives CDR1 SGHTA, CDR2 FQGNSA. The V and J ends lost 1 base and 3 bases respectively, with 6 bases between them. This entry is derived from a study of T cell clonality in common variable immunodeficiency. Study-level results: Shared TCRbeta clones were fewer between CVID subjects than controls.

Assay used: immunoSEQ multiplex PCR; TCRdb lists only in-frame clones, some missing. Singletons are absent from the sample, which has approximately 50,000 clones. The receptor was derived from a person between 18 and 75 years old in good health. This chain uses TRBV7-2 with TRBJ2-2; no firm D call. Material for sequencing was peripheral blood mononuclear cells. The sequenced CDR3 bases are TGTGCCAGCAGCTTAGGGCATTACACCGGGGAG. Its protein product is CASSLGHYTGE. The entire CDR3 protein is CASSLGHYTGELFF.